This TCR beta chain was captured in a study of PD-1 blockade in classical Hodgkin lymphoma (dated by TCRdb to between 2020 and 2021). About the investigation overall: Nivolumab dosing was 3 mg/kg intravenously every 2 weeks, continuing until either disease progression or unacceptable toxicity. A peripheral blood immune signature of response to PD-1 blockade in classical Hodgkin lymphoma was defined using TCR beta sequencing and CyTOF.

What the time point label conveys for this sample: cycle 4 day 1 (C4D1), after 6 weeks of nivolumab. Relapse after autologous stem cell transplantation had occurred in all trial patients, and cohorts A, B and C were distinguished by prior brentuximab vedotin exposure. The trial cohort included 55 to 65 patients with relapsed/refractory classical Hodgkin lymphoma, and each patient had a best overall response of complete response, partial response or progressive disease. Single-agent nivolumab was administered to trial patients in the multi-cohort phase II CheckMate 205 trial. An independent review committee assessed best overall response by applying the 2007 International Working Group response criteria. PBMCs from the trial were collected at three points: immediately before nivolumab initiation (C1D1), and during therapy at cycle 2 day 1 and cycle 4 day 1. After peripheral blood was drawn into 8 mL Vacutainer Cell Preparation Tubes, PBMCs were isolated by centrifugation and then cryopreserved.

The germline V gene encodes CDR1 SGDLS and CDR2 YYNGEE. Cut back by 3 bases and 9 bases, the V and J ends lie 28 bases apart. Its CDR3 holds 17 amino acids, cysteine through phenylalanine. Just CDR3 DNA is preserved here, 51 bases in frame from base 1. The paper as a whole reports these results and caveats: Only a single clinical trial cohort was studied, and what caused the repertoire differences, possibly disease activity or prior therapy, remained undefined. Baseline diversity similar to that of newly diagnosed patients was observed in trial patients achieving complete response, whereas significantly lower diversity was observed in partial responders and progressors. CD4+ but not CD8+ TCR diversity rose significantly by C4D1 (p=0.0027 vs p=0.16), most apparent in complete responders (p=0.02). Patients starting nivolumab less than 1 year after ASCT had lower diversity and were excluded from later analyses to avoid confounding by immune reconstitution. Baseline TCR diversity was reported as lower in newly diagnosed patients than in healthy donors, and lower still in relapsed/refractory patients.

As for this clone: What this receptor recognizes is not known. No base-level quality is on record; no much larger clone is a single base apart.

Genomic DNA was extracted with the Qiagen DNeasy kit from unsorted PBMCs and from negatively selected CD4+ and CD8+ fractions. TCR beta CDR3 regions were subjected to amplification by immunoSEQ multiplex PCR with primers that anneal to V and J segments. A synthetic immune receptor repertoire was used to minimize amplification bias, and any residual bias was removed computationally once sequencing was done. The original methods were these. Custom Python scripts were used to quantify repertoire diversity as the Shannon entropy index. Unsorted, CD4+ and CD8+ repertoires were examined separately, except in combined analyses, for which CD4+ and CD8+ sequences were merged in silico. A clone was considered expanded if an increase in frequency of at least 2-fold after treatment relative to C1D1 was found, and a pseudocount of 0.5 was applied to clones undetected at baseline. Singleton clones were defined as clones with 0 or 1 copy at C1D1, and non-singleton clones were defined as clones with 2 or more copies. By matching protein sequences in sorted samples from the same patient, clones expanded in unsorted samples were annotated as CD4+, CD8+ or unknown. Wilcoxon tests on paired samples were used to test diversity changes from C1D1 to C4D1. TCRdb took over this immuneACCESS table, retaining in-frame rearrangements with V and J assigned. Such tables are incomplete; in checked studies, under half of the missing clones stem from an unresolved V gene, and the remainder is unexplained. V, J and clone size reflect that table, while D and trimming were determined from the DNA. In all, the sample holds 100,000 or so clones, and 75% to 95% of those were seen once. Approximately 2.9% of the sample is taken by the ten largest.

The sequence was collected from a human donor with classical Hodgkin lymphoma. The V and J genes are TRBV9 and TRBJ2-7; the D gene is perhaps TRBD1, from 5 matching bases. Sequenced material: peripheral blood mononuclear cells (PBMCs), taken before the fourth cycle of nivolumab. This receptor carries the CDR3 CASSALPYRLIYDGQYF. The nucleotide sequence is TGTGCCAGCAGCGCCCTACCTTACAGGCTGATATACGATGGGCAGTACTTC.